These T cell receptor beta chains were read from a single sample in a study of blood T cell repertoires in COVID-19. The data were produced by immunoSEQ multiplex PCR, yet TCRdb's version contains in-frame clones alone and is incomplete. The sample yields some 120,000 clones, about three quarters seen once. Sequenced material: peripheral blood. All receptors derive from a woman in her seventies with acute or convalescent COVID-19. Both conserved end residues are part of each CDR3. D genes are given only for firm matches. Rows give clone size only sometimes, using once, few, many, or a class for an expanded clone.

>NA|TRBJ2-3|TRBV6-5|NA
TGTGCCAGCAGTACCCTACGAGGGAGAGATACGCAGTATTTT
CASSTLRGRDTQYF
>TRBD1|TRBJ1-4|TRBV4-1|NA
TGCGCCAGCAGCCTCCAGGTACAGGGGGCTCCCCTTAATGAAAAACTGTTTTTT
CASSLQVQGAPLNEKLFF
>TRBD1|TRBJ1-5|TRBV5-5|few
TGTGCCAGCAGCTTTTCCAGGGGGGACAATCAGCCCCAGCATTTT
CASSFSRGDNQPQHF
>NA|TRBJ1-3|TRBV12-3/TRBV12-4|few
TGTGCCAGCAGTTTGGGGGCAGGAAACACCATATATTTT
CASSLGAGNTIYF
>TRBD2|TRBJ2-3|TRBV7-2|NA
TGTGCCAGCAGCTTTAGCGGGGGAGGAGATACGCAGTATTTT
CASSFSGGGDTQYF
>NA|TRBJ1-5|TRBV6-5|NA
TGTGCCAGCAGTTCTAGCGGGGGCCAGCCCCAGCATTTT
CASSSSGGQPQHF
>TRBD1|TRBJ1-2|TRBV5-5|NA
TGTGCCAGCAGATTATCAGGGGGCGACTATGGCTACACCTTC
CASRLSGGDYGYTF
>NA|TRBJ2-1|TRBV2|NA
TGTGCCAGCACCTTGAATTTAGCTAGCTCCTACAATGAGCAGTTCTTC
CASTLNLASSYNEQFF
>TRBD1|TRBJ1-2|TRBV19|NA
TGTGCCAGTCGACAGGGAGCGGGCTACACCTTC
CASRQGAGYTF
>NA|TRBJ2-2|TRBV11-2|few
TGTGCCAGCAGCTCACCAGCCAATGAGCCGGGACTCTACACCGGGGAGCTGTTTTTT
CASSSPANEPGLYTGELFF
>TRBD1|TRBJ1-2|TRBV2|once
TGTGCCAGCAGCGGGACAGGGCTGGCCACCTATGGGTACACCTTC
CASSGTGLATYGYTF
>NA|TRBJ2-3|TRBV7-2|NA
TGTGCCAGCAGCTTAGCCGCAGGGTGGAATTCCCCAGATACGCAGTATTTT
CASSLAAGWNSPDTQYF
>TRBD1|TRBJ2-5|TRBV5-1|few
TGCGCCAGCAGCTTCTGGGGACAGTACCAAGAGACCCAGTACTTC
CASSFWGQYQETQYF
>TRBD2|TRBJ2-3|TRBV5-6|NA
TGTGCCAGCAGCACCGGGACTAGCGGGAGTAGGACAGATACGCAGTATTTT
CASSTGTSGSRTDTQYF
>NA|TRBJ2-1|TRBV5-1|NA
TGCGCCAGCAGCAGACCAGAGGCCAATGAGCAGTTCTTC
CASSRPEANEQFF
>TRBD1|TRBJ2-7|TRBV12-3/TRBV12-4|NA
TGTGCCAGCAGTTTAGGGACAGGATACGAGCAGTACTTC
CASSLGTGYEQYF
>NA|TRBJ1-2|TRBV27|NA
TGTGCCAGCAGTTTGTGGGCAGGGGATGGCTACACCTTC
CASSLWAGDGYTF
>TRBD2|TRBJ2-1|TRBV7-8|NA
TGTGCCAGCAGCCTCGGGCTAGCGGGAGTCGGTGAGCAGTTCTTC
CASSLGLAGVGEQFF